This T cell receptor (beta chain) was observed in a study of immune evolution from preneoplasia to lung adenocarcinoma. The study's findings and limits: Clonality was highest in normal lung, lower in later-stage lesions apparently. Top clone frequencies peaked in normal lung, apparently declining through invasive adenocarcinoma.

Sequencing was performed with immunoSEQ multiplex PCR; in TCRdb, only in-frame clones are kept and a portion is missing. This sample has over 6,500 clones, with approximately 78% found just once. The CDR3 spans 14 residues. Trimming removed 7 bases from V and 2 bases from J, with 9 bases in between. Germline loops: CDR1 LNHDA, CDR2 SQIVND (reference sequence). Two lung cancer pathologists independently confirmed each histologic diagnosis. With regard to this clone: The antigen is not known.

The source material was FFPE adjacent normal lung tissue. This receptor was identified in a person between 70 and 80 years old with lung adenocarcinoma. The rearrangement links TRBV19 to TRBJ1-6; D uncertain. The CDR3 sequence: CASKEHPYNSPLHF. The CDR3 region has the DNA TGTGCCAGTAAGGAGCACCCCTATAATTCACCCCTCCACTTT.